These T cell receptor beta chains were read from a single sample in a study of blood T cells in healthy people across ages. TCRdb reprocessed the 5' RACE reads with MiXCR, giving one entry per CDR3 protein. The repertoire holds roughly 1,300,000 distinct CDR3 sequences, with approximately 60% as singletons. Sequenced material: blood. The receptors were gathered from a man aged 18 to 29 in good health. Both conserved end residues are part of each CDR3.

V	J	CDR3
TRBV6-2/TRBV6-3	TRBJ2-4	CASSRTQNIQYF
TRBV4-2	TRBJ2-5	CASSQYYQETQYF
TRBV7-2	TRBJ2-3	CASSSYRSTDTQYF
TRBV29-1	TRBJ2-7	CSISGEDTYEQYF
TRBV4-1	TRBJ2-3	CASKSTTISTDTQYF
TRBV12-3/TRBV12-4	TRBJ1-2	CASSPGDGYGYTF
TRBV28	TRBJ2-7	CASNDRDSPYEQYF
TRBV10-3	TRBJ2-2	CAISDQAVNTGELFF
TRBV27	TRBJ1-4	CASSLDRSANEKLFF
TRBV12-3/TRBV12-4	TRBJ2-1	CASRSTGTRINEQFF
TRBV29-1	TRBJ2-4	CSGGDRVWKQYF
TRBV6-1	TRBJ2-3	CASSRVGTSDSTDTQYF
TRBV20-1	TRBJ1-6	CVGGTYNSPLHF
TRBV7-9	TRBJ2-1	CASSFLGQGHNEQFF
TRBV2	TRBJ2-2	CASSIPGPSSSGELFF
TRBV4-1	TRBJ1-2	CASSQGMGERYGYTF
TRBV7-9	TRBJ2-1	CASSPPLSNEQFF
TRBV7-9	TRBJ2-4	CASSLRDSKNIQYF
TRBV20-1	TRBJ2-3	CSASAGQGGGDTQYF
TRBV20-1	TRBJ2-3	CSAPPRGLAGPTDTQYF
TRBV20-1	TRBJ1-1	CSARRGGNTEAFF
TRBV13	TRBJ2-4	CASSSMPGTALAKNIQYF
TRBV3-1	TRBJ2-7	CASSLAGSSSTYEQYF
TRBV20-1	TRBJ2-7	CSASDPDRDLYEQYF
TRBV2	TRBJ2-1	CASSVLAYNEQFF
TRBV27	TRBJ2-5	CASSPTLTGGWETQYF
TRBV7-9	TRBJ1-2	CASSFETVRHYGYTF
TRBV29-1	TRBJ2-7	CSVEGEYEQYF
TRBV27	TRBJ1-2	CASRRTEHYGYTF
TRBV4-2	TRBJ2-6	CASSPETSGANVLTF
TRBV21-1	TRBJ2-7	CASSKARTLGTISYEQYF
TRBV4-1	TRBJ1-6	CASSPTGGMSYNSPLHF
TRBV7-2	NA	CASSPRTSRAEQYF
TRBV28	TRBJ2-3	CASGTLELPLDTQYF
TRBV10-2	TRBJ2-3	CASTRERIDTQYF
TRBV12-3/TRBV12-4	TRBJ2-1	CASSSSSGGDEQFF
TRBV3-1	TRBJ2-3	CASSQVDRYTDTQYF
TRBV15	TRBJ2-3	CATSRDRRGGRWTDTQYF
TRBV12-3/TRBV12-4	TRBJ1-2	CASSRNRAIYGYTF
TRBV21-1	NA	CASSKVRDSARPRTQYF
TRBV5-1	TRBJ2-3	CASSLSGVPRTDTQYF
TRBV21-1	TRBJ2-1	CASSKALPPRTGRYNEQFF
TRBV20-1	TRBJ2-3	CSASRLPVPAPGDTDTQYF
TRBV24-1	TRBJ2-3	CATSSPATDTQYF
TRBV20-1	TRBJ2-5	CSAREDEGHWVETQYF
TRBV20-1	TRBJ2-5	CSGTRASGVNEQYF